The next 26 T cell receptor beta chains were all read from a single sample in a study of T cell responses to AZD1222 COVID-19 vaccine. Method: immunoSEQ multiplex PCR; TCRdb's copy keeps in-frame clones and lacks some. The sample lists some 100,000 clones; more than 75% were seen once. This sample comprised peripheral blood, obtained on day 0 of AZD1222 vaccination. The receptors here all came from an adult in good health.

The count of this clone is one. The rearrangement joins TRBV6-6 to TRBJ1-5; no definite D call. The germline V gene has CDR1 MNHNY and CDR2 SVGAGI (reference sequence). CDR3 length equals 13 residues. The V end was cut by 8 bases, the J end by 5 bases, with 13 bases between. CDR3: CASWALRDQPQHF. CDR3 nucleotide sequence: TGTGCCAGCTGGGCTCTGAGGGATCAGCCCCAGCATTTT.

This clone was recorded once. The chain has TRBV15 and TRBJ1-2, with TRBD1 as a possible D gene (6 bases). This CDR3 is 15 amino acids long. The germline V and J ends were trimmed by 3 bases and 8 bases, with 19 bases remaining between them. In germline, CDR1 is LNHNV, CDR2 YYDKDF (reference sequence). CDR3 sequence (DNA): TGTGCCACCAGCAGCCGGGACATCTATCTGGGGGGCTACACCTTC. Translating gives CATSSRDIYLGGYTF.

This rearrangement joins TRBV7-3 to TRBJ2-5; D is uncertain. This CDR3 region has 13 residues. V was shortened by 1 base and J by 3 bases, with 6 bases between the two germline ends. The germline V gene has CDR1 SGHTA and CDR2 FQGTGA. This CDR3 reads CASSLIVEETQYF. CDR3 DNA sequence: TGTGCCAGCAGCTTAATTGTAGAAGAGACCCAGTACTTC. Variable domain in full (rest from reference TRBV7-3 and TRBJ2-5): GAGVSQTPSNKVTEKGKYVELRCDPISGHTALYWYRQSLGQGPEFLIYFQGTGAADDSGLPNDRFFAVRPEGSVSTLKIQRTERGDSAVYLCASSLIVEETQYFGPGTRLLVL.

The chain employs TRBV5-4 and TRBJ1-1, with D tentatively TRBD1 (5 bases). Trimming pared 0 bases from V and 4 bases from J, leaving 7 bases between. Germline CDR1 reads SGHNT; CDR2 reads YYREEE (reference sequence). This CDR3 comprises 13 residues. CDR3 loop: CASSLAGTTEAFF. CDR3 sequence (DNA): TGTGCCAGCAGCTTGGCTGGGACCACTGAAGCTTTCTTT.

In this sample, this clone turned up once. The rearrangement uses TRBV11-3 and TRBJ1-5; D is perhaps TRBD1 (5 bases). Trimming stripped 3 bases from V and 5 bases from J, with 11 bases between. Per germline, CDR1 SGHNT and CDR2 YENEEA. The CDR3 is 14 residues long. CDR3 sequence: CASSFLRDYQPQHF. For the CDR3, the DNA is TGTGCCAGCAGCTTTCTTCGGGACTATCAGCCCCAGCATTTT.

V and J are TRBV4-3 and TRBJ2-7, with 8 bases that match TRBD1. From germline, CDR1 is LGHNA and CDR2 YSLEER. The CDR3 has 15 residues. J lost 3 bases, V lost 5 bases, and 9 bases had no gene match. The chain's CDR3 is CASSASRDRSYEQYF. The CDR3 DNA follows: TGCGCCAGCAGCGCGTCCCGGGACAGGAGCTACGAGCAGTACTTC.

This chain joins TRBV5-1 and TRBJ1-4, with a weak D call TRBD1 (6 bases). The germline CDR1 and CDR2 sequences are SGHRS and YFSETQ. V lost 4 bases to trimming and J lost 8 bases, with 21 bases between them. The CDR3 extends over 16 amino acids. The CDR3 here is CASSPGGGDHREKLFF. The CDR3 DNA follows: TGCGCCAGCAGCCCGGGGGGCGGGGATCATCGCGAAAAACTGTTTTTT.

In DNA, the CDR3 is TGTGCCAGCAGTGAAGCAAGTGCGGGAGCGATGAGCAATCAGCCCCAGCATTTT. Translation gives CASSEASAGAMSNQPQHF. The rearrangement joins TRBV6-1 to TRBJ1-5, with D unclear. Trimming stripped 0 bases from V and 1 base from J, with 16 bases between. The germline V gene encodes CDR1 MNHNS and CDR2 SASEGT. CDR3 length equals 18 residues.

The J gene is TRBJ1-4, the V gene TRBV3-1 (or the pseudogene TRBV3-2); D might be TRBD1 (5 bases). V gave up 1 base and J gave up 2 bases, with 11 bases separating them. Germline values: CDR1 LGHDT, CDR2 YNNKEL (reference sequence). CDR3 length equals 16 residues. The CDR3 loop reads CASSQGRGATNEKLFF. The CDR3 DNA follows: TGTGCCAGCAGCCAAGGGCGAGGGGCCACTAATGAAAAACTGTTTTTT.

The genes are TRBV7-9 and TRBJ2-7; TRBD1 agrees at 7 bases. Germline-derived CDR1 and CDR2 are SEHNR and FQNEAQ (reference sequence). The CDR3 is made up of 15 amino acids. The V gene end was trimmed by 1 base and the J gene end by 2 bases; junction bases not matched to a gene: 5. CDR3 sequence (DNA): TGTGCCAGCAGCTTAGGACAGGGTCTAGCCTACGAGCAGTACTTC. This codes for CASSLGQGLAYEQYF.

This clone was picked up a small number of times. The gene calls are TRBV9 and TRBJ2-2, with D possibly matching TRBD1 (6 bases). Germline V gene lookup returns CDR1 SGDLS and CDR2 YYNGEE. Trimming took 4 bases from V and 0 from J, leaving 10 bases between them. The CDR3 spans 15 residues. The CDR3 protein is CASSWDTSNTGELFF. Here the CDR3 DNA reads TGTGCCAGCAGCTGGGACACCTCGAACACCGGGGAGCTGTTTTTT.

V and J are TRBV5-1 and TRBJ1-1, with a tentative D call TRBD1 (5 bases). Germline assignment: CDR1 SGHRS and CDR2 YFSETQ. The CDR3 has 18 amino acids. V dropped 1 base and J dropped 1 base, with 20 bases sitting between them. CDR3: CASSLIPPGDRSNTEAFF. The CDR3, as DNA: TGCGCCAGCAGCTTGATACCCCCGGGGGACCGGTCGAACACTGAAGCTTTCTTT. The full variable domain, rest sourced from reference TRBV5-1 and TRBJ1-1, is KAGVTQTPRYLIKTRGQQVTLSCSPISGHRSVSWYQQTPGQGLQFLFEYFSETQRNKGNFPGRFSGRQFSNSRSEMNVSTLELGDSALYLCASSLIPPGDRSNTEAFFGQGTRLTVV.

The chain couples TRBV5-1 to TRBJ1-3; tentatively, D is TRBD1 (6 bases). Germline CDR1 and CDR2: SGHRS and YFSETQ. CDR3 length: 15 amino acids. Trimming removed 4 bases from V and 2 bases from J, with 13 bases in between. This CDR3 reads CASSRDIGAGNTIYF. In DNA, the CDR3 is TGCGCCAGCAGCCGGGACATAGGGGCTGGAAACACCATATATTTT.

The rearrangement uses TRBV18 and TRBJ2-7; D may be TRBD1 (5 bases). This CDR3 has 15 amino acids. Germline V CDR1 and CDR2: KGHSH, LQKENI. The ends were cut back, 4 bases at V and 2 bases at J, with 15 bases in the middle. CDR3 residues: CASSHLGDSTYEQYF. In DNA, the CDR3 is TGTGCCAGCTCACACTTAGGAGACAGCACCTACGAGCAGTACTTC.

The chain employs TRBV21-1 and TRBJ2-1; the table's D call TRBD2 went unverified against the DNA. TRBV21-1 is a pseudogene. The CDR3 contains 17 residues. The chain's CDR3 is CASSKEGGSYSYNEQFF. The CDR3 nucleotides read TGTGCCAGCAGCAAAGAAGGCGGATCATACTCCTACAATGAGCAGTTCTTC.

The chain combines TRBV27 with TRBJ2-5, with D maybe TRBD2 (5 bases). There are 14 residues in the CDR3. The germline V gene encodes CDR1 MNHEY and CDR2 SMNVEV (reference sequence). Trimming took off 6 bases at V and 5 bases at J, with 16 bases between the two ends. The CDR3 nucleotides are TGTGCCAGCAGGGAGCGGAGAACTCAGGAGACCCAGTACTTC. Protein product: CASRERRTQETQYF.

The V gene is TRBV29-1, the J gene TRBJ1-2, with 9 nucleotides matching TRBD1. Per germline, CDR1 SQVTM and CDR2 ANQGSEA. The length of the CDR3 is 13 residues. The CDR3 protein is CSTGTGLNYGYTF. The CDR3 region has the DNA TGCAGTACCGGGACAGGGTTAAACTATGGCTACACCTTC.

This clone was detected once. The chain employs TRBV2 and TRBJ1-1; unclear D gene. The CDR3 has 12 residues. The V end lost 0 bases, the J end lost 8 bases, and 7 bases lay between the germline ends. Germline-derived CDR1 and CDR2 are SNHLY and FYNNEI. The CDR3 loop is CASSEARGEAFF. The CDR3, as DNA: TGTGCCAGCAGTGAAGCGCGAGGAGAAGCTTTCTTT.

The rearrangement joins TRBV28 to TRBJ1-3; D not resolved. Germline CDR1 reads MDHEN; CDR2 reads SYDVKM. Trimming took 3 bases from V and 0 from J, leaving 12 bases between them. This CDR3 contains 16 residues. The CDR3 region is CASSFLFGNSGNTIYF. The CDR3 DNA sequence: TGTGCCAGCAGTTTTTTGTTCGGGAACTCTGGAAACACCATATATTTT.

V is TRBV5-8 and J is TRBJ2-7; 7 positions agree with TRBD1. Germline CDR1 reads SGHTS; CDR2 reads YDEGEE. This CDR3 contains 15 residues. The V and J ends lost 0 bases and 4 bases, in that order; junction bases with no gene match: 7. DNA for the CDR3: TGTGCCAGCAGCTTGGACCTTGGGGACAGTTACGAGCAGTACTTC. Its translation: CASSLDLGDSYEQYF.

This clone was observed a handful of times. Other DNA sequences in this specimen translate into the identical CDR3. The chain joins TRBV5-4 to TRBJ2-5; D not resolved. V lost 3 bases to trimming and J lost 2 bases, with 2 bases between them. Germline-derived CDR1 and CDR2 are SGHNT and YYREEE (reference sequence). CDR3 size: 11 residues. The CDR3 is CASSSQETQYF. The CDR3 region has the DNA TGTGCCAGCAGCTCGCAAGAGACCCAGTACTTC. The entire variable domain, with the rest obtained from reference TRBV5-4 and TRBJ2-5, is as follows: ETGVTQSPTHLIKTRGQQVTLRCSSQSGHNTVSWYQQALGQGPQFIFQYYREEENGRGNFPPRFSGLQFPNYSSELNVNALELDDSALYLCASSSQETQYFGPGTRLLVL.

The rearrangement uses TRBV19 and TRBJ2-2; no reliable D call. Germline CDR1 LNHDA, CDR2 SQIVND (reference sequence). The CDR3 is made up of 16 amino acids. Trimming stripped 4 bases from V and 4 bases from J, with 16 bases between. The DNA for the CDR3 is TGTGCCAGTAGTACCCCCCTGTTAGGTCGCACCGGGGAGCTGTTTTTT. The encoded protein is CASSTPLLGRTGELFF.

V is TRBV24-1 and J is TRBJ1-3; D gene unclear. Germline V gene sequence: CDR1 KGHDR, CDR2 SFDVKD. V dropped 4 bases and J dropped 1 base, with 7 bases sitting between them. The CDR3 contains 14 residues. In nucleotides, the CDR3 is TGTGCCACCAGTGACCCCCGTTCTGGAAACACCATATATTTT. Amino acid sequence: CATSDPRSGNTIYF.

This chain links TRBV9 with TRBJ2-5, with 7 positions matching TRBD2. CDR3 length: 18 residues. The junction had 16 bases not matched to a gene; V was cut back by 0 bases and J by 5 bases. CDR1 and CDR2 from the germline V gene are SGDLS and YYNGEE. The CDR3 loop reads CASSVALSGVGDGETQYF. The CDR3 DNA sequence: TGTGCCAGCAGCGTAGCTCTGAGCGGGGTAGGGGATGGGGAGACCCAGTACTTC.

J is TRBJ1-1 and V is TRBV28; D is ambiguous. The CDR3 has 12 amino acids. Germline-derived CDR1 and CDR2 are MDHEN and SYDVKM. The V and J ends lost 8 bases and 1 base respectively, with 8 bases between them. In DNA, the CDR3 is TGTGCCAGCCGGACGGGGAACACTGAAGCTTTCTTT. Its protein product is CASRTGNTEAFF.

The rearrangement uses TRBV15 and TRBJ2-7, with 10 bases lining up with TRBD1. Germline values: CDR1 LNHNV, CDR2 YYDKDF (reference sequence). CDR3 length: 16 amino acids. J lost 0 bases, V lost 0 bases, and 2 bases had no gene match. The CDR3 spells CATSRERTGGSYEQYF. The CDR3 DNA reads TGTGCCACCAGCAGAGAGCGGACAGGGGGCTCCTACGAGCAGTACTTC.